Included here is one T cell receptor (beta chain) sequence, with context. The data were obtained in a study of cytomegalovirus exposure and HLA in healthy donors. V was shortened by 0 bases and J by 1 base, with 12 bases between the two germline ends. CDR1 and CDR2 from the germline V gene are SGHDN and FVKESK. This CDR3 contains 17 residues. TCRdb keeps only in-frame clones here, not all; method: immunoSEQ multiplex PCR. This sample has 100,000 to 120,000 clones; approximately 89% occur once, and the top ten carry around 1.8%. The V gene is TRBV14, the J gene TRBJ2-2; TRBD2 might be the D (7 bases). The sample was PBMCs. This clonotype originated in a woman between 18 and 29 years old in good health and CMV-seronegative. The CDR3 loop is CASSQDLGGGNTGELFF. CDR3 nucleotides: TGTGCCAGCAGCCAAGATCTGGGAGGGGGGAACACCGGGGAGCTGTTTTTT.